This is a list of T cell receptor beta chains from one sample in a study of blood T cell repertoires in COVID-19. The repertoire was sequenced with immunoSEQ multiplex PCR; TCRdb's copy has only in-frame clones and lacks some. The sample lists roughly 140,000 clones; under 90% were seen once. Sample: PBMCs or T cells enriched from blood (not recorded which). The receptors come from a woman younger than 35 who had been exposed to COVID-19. Each CDR3 is given with its conserved first and last residue. Each record gives: V gene, clone size, J gene, D gene, CDR3 DNA, CDR3 protein. D genes are given only for firm matches. Size tells how often a clone was seen (once, few, many) or the class of an expanded clone, and some rows leave it out.

TRBV18	-	TRBJ2-5	-	TGTGCCAGCTCATACACCGGGAACTCAGAGACCCAGTACTTC	CASSYTGNSETQYF
TRBV4-2	-	TRBJ2-7	TRBD1	TGTGCCAGCAGCCCCCAACAGGGGGCGGCCTACGAGCAGTACTTC	CASSPQQGAAYEQYF
TRBV30	-	TRBJ1-3	TRBD1	TGTGCCTGGAGTGTGGGACAGGGGAGTTCATTTGGAAACACCATATATTTT	CAWSVGQGSSFGNTIYF
TRBV7-9	once	TRBJ2-2	-	TGTGCCAGCAGCTTATTTGTGAGCTCCGGGGAGCTGTTTTTT	CASSLFVSSGELFF
TRBV19	-	TRBJ1-5	-	TGTGCCAGTAGTATACCTCGGGGATGGAGCAATCAGCCCCAGCATTTT	CASSIPRGWSNQPQHF
TRBV7-9	-	TRBJ1-1	-	TGTGCCAGCAGCTTATGGGGCAGTGGGACTGAAGCTTTCTTT	CASSLWGSGTEAFF
TRBV30	-	TRBJ1-5	TRBD1	TGTGCCTGGACCAGGGGGCGGTATCAGCCCCAGCATTTT	CAWTRGRYQPQHF
TRBV30	-	TRBJ1-1	-	TGTGCCTGGACCCTAGGGCCGGGGATGAACACTGAAGCTTTCTTT	CAWTLGPGMNTEAFF
TRBV28	-	TRBJ1-2	TRBD1	TGTGCCAGCAGTCGTCAGGACAGGGGGCGCGGTGGCTACACCTTC	CASSRQDRGRGGYTF
TRBV6-1	-	TRBJ1-1	TRBD1	TGTGCCAGCAGTGAAGACGTGGGACAGAAAGCTTTCTTT	CASSEDVGQKAFF
TRBV19	-	TRBJ1-3	-	TGTGCCAGTAGTATCCGCACGGCTGGAAACACCATATATTTT	CASSIRTAGNTIYF
TRBV18	-	TRBJ1-1	-	TGTGCCAGCTCACCACAGGCAGGGGAATTTTCTGAAGCTTTCTTT	CASSPQAGEFSEAFF
TRBV5-1	-	TRBJ2-1	TRBD1	TGCGCCAGCAGCTGGGACAGGGGAGGGAATGAGCAGTTCTTC	CASSWDRGGNEQFF
TRBV30	-	TRBJ2-4	TRBD1	TGTGCCTGGAGTCAGGACAGGGGCACCCAGTACTTC	CAWSQDRGTQYF
TRBV7-2	-	TRBJ1-3	TRBD1	TGTGCCAGCAGCTCCCGGACAGGGACAAACACCATATATTTT	CASSSRTGTNTIYF
TRBV2	-	TRBJ2-7	TRBD2	TGTGCCAGCAGTGGGGGACTAGCGGGAGGAAGGAACGAGCAGTACTTC	CASSGGLAGGRNEQYF
TRBV7-3	-	TRBJ2-1	TRBD2	TGTGCCAGCAGCTTGAGTAGCGGGGGCAATGAGCAGTTCTTC	CASSLSSGGNEQFF
TRBV4-1	-	TRBJ1-3	TRBD1	TGCGCCAGCAGCCAACCAACACGGGACAGGGGGCTAGGAAACACCATATATTTT	CASSQPTRDRGLGNTIYF
TRBV5-4	-	TRBJ2-1	TRBD2	TGTGCCAGCAGCATGGGACTAGCGGACTACAATGAGCAGTTCTTC	CASSMGLADYNEQFF
TRBV28	few	TRBJ2-7	TRBD1	TGTGCCAGCAGACTGGCGGGACAGGGGTATGACGAGCAGTACTTC	CASRLAGQGYDEQYF
TRBV10-3	few	TRBJ2-7	TRBD2	TGTGCCATCAGCGAAACACTAGCGAAAAGCTCCTACGAGCAGTACTTC	CAISETLAKSSYEQYF
TRBV11-2	-	TRBJ1-2	-	TGTGCCAGCAGCTTGACAGGATATTCGGGCTACACCTTC	CASSLTGYSGYTF
TRBV28	-	TRBJ2-1	TRBD2	TGTGCCAGCAGTCCGGGGACTAGCGGGAGGAATGAGCAGTTCTTC	CASSPGTSGRNEQFF
TRBV28	-	TRBJ2-3	-	TGTGCCAGCAGTTTATCAGGGGACCCCCGCCGGGCAGATACGCAGTATTTT	CASSLSGDPRRADTQYF